The T cell receptor beta chain described here comes from a study of shared clonotypes between healthy human individuals. General study results and limits: Larger estimated richness was generally seen in naive subsets than in memory subsets. Several donors showed sharing of approximately 5% of naive CD4 clonotypes. Rarefaction analysis demonstrated incomplete sorted-subset sequencing notwithstanding large depth.

Terminally differentiated effector memory CD45RA+ cells were excluded by CCR7 positive selection of CD45RO-negative cells. V lost 4 bases to trimming and J lost 3 bases; unmatched junction nucleotides: 9. This CDR3 has 16 amino acids. Germline CDR1 reads GTSNPN; CDR2 reads SVGIG (reference sequence). A word on this clone: Its antigen is not identified.

Sorted-subset replicate PCR reactions contained 150 to 200 ng DNA, corresponding to approximately 30,000 T cell genomes. Sequencing used immunoSEQ multiplex PCR; TCRdb keeps in-frame clones, though not all of them. The sample lists about 680,000 clones, about 90% occurring once. This clonotype originated in a man younger than 45 in good health. This chain joins TRBV30 and TRBJ1-5, with TRBD1 identical over 10 bases. The sample taken for sequencing was naive CD8+ T cells sorted from blood. CDR3 coding DNA: TGTGCCTGGACCCCCCTGGGACAGGGGAACAATCAGCCCCAGCATTTT. It specifies CAWTPLGQGNNQPQHF.